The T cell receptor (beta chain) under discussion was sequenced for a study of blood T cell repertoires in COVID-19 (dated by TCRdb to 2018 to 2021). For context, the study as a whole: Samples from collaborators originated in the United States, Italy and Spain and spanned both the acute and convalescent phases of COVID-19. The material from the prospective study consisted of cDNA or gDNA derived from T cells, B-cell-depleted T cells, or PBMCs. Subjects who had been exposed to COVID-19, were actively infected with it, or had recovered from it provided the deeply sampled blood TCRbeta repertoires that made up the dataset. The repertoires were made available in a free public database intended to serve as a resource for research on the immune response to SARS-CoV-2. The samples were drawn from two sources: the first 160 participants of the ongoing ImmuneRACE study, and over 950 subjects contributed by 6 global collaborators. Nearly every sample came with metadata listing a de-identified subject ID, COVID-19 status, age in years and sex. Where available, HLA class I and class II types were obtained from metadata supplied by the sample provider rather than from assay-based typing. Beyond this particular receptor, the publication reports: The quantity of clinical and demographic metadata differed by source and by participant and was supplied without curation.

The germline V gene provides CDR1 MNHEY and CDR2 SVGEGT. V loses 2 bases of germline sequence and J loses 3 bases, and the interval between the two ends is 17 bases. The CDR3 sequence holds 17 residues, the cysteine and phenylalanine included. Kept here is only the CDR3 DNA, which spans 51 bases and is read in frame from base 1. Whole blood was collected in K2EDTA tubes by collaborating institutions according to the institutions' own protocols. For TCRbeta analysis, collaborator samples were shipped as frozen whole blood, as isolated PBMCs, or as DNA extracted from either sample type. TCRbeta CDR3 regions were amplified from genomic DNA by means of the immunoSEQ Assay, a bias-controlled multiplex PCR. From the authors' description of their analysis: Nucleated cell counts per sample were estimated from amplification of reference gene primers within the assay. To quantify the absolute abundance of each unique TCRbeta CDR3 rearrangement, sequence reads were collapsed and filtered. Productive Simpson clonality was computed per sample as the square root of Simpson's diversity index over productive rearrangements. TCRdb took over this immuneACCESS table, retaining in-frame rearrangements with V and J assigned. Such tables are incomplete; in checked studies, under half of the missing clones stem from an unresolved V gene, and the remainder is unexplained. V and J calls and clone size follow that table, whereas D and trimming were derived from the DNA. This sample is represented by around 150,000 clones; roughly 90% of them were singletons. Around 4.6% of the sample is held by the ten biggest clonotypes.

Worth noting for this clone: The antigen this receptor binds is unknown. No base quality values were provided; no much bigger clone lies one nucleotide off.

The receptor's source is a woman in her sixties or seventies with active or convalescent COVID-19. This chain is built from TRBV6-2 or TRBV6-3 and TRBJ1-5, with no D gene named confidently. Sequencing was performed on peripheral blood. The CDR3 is CASSYGGPGRYNQPQHF. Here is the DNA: TGTGCCAGCAGTTACGGAGGTCCCGGGCGTTACAATCAGCCCCAGCATTTT.